This TCR beta chain was sequenced during a study of beta chain features in type 1 diabetes. Broader study findings: Among all four CD4+ subsets, Type 1 diabetes patients had TCRB CDR3s that were moderately but significantly shorter.

Isolated RNA was reverse transcribed in full, so expressed TCRB transcripts were sequenced. The repertoire was sequenced with immunoSEQ multiplex PCR; TCRdb's copy has only in-frame clones and lacks some. The data show 600,000 to 700,000 clones, over 10% seen once. V lost 5 bases and J lost 4; bases outside the gene matches: 8. The CDR3 is 14 residues long. Germline lookup yields CDR1 GTSNPN and CDR2 SVGIG (reference sequence). Turning to this clone: Antigen: not known.

This rearrangement joins TRBV30 to TRBJ1-2; the match to TRBD1 covers 9 bases. This receptor was taken from a man aged 25 to 45 with type 1 diabetes. Sequenced material: naive CD4+ T cells from blood. The CDR3 DNA reads as TGTGCCTGGGGTACTCCGGGACAGGGCTATGGCTACACCTTC. Translating it yields CAWGTPGQGYGYTF.